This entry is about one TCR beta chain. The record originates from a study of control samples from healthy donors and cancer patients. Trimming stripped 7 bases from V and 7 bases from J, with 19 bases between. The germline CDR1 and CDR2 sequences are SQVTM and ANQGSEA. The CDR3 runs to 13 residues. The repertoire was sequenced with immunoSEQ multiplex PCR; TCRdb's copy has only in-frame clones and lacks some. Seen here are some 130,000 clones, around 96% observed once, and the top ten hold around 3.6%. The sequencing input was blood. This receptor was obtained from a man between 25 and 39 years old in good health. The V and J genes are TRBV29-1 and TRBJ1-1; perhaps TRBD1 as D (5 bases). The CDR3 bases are TGCAGCGGACGAGGAGGGTGGGGCGATGAAGCTTTCTTT. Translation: CSGRGGWGDEAFF. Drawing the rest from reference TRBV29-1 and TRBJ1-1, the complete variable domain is SAVISQKPSRDICQRGTSLTIQCQVDSQVTMMFWYRQQPGQSLTLIATANQGSEATYESGFVIDKFPISRPNLTFSTLTVSNMSPEDSSIYLCSGRGGWGDEAFFGQGTRLTVV.